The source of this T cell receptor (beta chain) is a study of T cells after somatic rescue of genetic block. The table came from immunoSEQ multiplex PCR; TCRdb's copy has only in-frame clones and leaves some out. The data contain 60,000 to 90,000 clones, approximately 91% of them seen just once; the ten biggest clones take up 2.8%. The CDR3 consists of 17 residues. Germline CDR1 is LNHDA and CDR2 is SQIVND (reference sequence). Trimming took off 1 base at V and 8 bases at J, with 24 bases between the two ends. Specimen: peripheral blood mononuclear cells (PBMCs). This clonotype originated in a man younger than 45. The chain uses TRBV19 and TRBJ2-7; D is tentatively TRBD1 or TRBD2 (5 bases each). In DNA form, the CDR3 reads TGTGCCAGTAGTATAGGGGTGGGCCGGGACGGATCTTACAAGCAGTACTTC. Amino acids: CASSIGVGRDGSYKQYF.